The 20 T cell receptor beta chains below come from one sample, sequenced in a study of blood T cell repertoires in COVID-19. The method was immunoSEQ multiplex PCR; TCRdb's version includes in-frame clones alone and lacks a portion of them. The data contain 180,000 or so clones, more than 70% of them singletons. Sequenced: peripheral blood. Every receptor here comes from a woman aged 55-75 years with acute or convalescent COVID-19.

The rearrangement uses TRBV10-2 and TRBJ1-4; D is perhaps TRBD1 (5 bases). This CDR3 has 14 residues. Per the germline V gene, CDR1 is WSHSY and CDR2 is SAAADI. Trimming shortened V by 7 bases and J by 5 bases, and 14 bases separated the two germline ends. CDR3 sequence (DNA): TGCGCCAGCACCCAGTGGGGGAGGAATGAAAAACTGTTTTTT. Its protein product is CASTQWGRNEKLFF.

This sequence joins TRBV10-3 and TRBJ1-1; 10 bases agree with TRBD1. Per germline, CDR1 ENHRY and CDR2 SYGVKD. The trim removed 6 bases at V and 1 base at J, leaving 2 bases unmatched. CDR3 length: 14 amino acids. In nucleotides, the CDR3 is TGTGCCATCAGCCGGGACAGGGGGAACACTGAAGCTTTCTTT. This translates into CAISRDRGNTEAFF.

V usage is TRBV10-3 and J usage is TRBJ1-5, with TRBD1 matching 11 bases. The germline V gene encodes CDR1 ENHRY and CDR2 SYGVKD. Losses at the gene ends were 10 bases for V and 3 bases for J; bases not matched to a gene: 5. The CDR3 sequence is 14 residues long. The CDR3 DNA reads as TGTGCCACCGGACAGGGGGCGGACAATCAGCCCCAGCATTTT. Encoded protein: CATGQGADNQPQHF.

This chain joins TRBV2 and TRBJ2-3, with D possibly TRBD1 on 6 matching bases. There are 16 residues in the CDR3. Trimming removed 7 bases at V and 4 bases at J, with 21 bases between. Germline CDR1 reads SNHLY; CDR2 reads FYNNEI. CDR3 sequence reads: CASNPRPGVGADTQYF. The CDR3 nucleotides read TGTGCCAGCAACCCTAGGCCAGGGGTCGGGGCAGATACGCAGTATTTT. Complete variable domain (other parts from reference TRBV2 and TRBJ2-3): EPEVTQTPSHQVTQMGQEVILRCVPISNHLYFYWYRQILGQKVEFLVSFYNNEISEKSEIFDDQFSVERPDGSNFTLKIRSTKLEDSAMYFCASNPRPGVGADTQYFGPGTRLTVL.

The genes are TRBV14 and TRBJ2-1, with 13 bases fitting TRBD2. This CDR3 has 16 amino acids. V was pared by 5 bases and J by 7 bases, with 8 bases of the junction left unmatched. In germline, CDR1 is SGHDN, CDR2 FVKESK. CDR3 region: CASSTRTSGRGNEQFF. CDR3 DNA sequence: TGTGCCAGCAGCACCCGGACTAGCGGGAGAGGTAATGAGCAGTTCTTC.

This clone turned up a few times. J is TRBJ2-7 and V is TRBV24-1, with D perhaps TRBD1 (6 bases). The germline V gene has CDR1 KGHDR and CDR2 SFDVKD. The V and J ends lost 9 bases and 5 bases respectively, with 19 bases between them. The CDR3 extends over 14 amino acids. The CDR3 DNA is TGTGCCACCTGGGGTACAGGGACACCCGACGAGCAGTACTTC. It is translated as CATWGTGTPDEQYF.

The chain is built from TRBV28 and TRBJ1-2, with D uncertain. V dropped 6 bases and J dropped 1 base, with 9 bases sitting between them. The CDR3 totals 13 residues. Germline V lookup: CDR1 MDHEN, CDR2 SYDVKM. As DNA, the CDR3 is TGTGCCAGCAGGGTGGGCCTTAACTATGGCTACACCTTC. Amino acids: CASRVGLNYGYTF.

In DNA, the CDR3 is TGTGCCAGCAGCTACAGGGGGTGGGATACGCAGTATTTT. Its translation is CASSYRGWDTQYF. The genes are TRBV7-3 and TRBJ2-3; 8 bases agree with TRBD1. V lost 4 bases and J lost 6; bases outside the gene matches: 3. Per the germline V gene, CDR1 is SGHTA and CDR2 is FQGTGA. This CDR3 has 13 amino acids.

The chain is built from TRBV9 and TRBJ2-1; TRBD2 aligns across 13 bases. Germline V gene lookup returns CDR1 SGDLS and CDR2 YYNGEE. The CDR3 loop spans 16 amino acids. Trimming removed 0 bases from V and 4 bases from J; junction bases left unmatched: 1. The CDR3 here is CASSVATSGRYNEQFF. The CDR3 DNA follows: TGTGCCAGCAGCGTAGCGACTAGCGGGAGGTACAATGAGCAGTTCTTC.

CDR3 residues: CASSPRTRQKETQYF. DNA of the CDR3: TGTGCCAGCTCACCCCGAACCAGACAGAAAGAGACCCAGTACTTC. J is TRBJ2-5 and V is TRBV18; weak D call: TRBD1 (5 bases). This CDR3 comprises 15 residues. Germline V gene lookup returns CDR1 KGHSH and CDR2 LQKENI. Trimming removed 3 bases from V and 3 bases from J, with 14 bases in between.

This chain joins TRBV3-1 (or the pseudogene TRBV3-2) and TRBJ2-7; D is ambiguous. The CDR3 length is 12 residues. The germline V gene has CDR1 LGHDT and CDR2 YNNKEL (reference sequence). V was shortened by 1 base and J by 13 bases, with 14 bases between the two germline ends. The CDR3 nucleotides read TGTGCCAGCAGCCAAGGGCGTGGCAGGCAATACGTC. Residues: CASSQGRGRQYV.

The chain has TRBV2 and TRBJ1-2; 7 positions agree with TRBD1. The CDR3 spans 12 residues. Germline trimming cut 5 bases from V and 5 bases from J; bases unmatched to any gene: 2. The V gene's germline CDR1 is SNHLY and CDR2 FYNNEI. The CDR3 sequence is CASSPQGYGYTF. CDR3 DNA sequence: TGTGCCAGCAGTCCACAGGGGTATGGCTACACCTTC.

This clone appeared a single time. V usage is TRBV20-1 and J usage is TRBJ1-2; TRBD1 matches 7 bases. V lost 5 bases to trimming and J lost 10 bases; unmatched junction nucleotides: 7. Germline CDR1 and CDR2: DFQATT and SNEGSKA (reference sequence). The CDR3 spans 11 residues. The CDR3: CSAVRQGAYTF. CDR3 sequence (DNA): TGCAGTGCTGTCAGACAGGGAGCCTACACCTTC.

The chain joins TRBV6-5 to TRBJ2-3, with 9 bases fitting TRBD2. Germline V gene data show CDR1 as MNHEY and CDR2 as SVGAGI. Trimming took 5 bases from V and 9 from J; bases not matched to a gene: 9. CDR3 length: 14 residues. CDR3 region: CASSPSSGSWTQYF. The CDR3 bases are TGTGCCAGCAGTCCGAGTAGCGGGAGTTGGACGCAGTATTTT.

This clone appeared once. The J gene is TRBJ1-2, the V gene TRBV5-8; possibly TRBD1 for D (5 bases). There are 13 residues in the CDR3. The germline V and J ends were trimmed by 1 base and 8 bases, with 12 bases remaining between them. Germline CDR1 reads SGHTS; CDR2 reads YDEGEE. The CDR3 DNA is TGTGCCAGCAGCTTGACCTGGGACTCGGGCTACACCTTC. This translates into CASSLTWDSGYTF. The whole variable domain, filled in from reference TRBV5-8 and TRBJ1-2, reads EAGVTQSPTHLIKTRGQQATLRCSPISGHTSVYWYQQALGLGLQFLLWYDEGEERNRGNFPPRFSGRQFPNYSSELNVNALELEDSALYLCASSLTWDSGYTFGSGTRLTVV.

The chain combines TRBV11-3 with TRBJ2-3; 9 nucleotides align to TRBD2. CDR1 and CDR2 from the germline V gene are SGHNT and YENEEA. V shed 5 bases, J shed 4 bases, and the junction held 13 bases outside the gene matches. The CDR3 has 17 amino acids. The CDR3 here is CASSPGASGINPDTQYF. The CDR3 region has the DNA TGTGCCAGCAGCCCCGGAGCTAGCGGGATAAACCCAGATACGCAGTATTTT. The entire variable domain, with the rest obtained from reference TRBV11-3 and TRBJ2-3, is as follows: EAGVVQSPRYKIIEKKQPVAFWCNPISGHNTLYWYLQNLGQGPELLIRYENEEAVDDSQLPKDRFSAERLKGVDSTLKIQPAELGDSAVYLCASSPGASGINPDTQYFGPGTRLTVL.

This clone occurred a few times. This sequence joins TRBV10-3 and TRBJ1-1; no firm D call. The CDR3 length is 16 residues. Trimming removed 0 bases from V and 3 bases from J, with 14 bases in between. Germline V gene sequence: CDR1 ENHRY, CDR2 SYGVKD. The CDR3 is CAISESAGMSDTEAFF. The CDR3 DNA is TGTGCCATCAGTGAGTCTGCGGGGATGAGCGACACTGAAGCTTTCTTT.

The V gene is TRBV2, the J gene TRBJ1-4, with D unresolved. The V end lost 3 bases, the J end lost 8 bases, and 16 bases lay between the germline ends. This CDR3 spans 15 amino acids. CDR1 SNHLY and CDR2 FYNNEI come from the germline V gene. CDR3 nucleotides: TGTGCCAGCAGTGACACCCCAAATGGTGGCGAAAAACTGTTTTTT. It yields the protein CASSDTPNGGEKLFF.

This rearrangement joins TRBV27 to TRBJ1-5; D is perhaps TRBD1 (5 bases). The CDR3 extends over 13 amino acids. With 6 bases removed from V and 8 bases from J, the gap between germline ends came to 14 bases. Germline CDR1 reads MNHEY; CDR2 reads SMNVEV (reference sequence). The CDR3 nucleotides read TGTGCCAGCAGACCCCCAGGGACTGAGCCCCAGCATTTT. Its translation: CASRPPGTEPQHF.

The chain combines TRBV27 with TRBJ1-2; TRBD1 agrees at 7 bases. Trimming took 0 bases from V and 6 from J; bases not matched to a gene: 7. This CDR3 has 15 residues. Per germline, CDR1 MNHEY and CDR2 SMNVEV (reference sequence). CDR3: CASSLSSRGRNGYTF. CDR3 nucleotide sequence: TGTGCCAGCAGTTTATCGTCGAGGGGGCGGAATGGCTACACCTTC.